Listed here are 9 T cell receptor beta chains from one sample, sequenced in a study of T cells in women clearing cervical HPV infection. Some clones are missing from TCRdb's copy, which holds only in-frame ones; the method was immunoSEQ multiplex PCR. The sample totals 29,000 or so clones. The specimen sequenced was blood buffy coat. The receptors derive from a woman aged 18 to 75 with a cervical HPV16 infection that either progressed to CIN3+ or cleared (not recorded which).

On this clone: The read ends 3 residues early relative to the CDR3; the germline J gene fills the gap. The rearrangement joins TRBV28 to TRBJ1-1, with D hard to call. The CDR3 contains 13 residues. Germline CDR1 reads MDHEN; CDR2 reads SYDVKM. Trimming removed 10 bases from V and 0 bases from J, with 12 bases in between. The CDR3: CATDSTLNTEAFF. The CDR3 DNA, read in part, is TGTGCCACGGATAGCACCTTGAACACTGAA.

In the case of this clone: The CDR3 end is not reached by the read, which stops 3 residues before it; the germline J gene fills it in. The J gene is TRBJ2-2, the V gene TRBV30; tentatively, D is TRBD2 (5 bases). Trimming left V 2 bases short and J 1 base short, with 11 bases between. CDR3 size: 15 residues. From germline, CDR1 is GTSNPN and CDR2 SVGIG (reference sequence). CDR3 protein: CAWSLLVKNTGELFF. Partial CDR3 DNA: TGTGCCTGGAGTCTACTAGTTAAGAACACCGGGGAG.

As regards this clone: The read falls 3 residues short of the CDR3 end, and the missing part is taken from the germline J gene. This rearrangement joins TRBV5-1 to TRBJ2-5; 9 bases are shared with TRBD1. The germline V gene has CDR1 SGHRS and CDR2 YFSETQ. This CDR3 has 16 amino acids. The ends lost 4 bases at V and 4 bases at J; junction bases unmatched: 11. CDR3 residues: CASSAPDRGRGETQYF. The CDR3 bases that were read are TGCGCCAGCAGCGCCCCGGACAGGGGCAGGGGAGAGACC.

About this clone: Sequencing ends 3 residues short of the CDR3 end; the germline J gene provides the rest. The chain couples TRBV7-2 to TRBJ2-1; D is perhaps TRBD2 (6 bases). The CDR3 length is 14 residues. V was trimmed by 5 bases and J by 8 bases, leaving 16 bases between them. CDR1 is SGHTA and CDR2 is FQGNSA in the germline V gene. The covered CDR3 bases are TGTGCCAGCAGCCCCGGGGGTGGCGGGCATGAG. It yields the protein CASSPGGGGHE. The entire CDR3 sequence reads CASSPGGGGHEQFF.

In regard to this clone: With the read ending 3 residues before the CDR3 end, the germline J gene is used to fill in that end. The chain joins TRBV29-1 to TRBJ2-1, with D tentatively TRBD1 (6 bases). Trimming removed 1 base from V and 0 bases from J, with 10 bases in between. The CDR3 has 15 residues. From germline, CDR1 is SQVTM and CDR2 ANQGSEA. The CDR3 bases that were read are TGCAGCGTTGAAGGAACAGGGACCTCCTACAATGAG. This translates into CSVEGTGTSYNE. The full-length CDR3 reads as CSVEGTGTSYNEQFF.

This clone ranks as medium-sized in terms of frequency. The read terminates 3 residues before the CDR3 end, so the remaining end is supplied by the germline J gene. The sample contains more than one DNA sequence encoding this CDR3. The chain has TRBV18 and TRBJ2-1; 12 nucleotides align to TRBD1. This CDR3 is 15 amino acids long. CDR1 is KGHSH, CDR2 LQKENI, per germline. V lost 3 bases to trimming and J lost 5 bases; unmatched junction nucleotides: 2. CDR3 protein: CASSPGQGANNEQFF. The CDR3 DNA, read in part, is TGTGCCAGCTCACCGGGACAGGGGGCTAACAATGAG.

Points on this clone: Read data end 3 residues before the CDR3 end; the end is taken from the germline J gene. The chain combines TRBV6-1 with TRBJ1-1, with 7 nucleotides matching TRBD1. The V gene's germline CDR1 is MNHNS and CDR2 SASEGT. With V trimmed by 1 base and J by 6 bases, 5 bases remained unmatched. The CDR3 has 14 residues. CDR3 DNA (partial): TGTGCCAGCAGTGAAGTGTTGGGACAGCCTGAA. Encoded protein: CASSEVLGQPE. The full CDR3 reads CASSEVLGQPEAFF.

Notes on this clone: From the germline J gene comes the end of the CDR3, since the read stops 3 residues before it. This rearrangement joins TRBV5-8 to TRBJ1-4; 9 nucleotides match TRBD1. There are 14 residues in the CDR3. With 4 bases clipped from V and 6 bases from J, the junction kept 4 bases outside the gene matches. Germline assignment: CDR1 SGHTS and CDR2 YDEGEE. The CDR3 protein is CASSQGQGYEKLFF. CDR3 DNA (partial): TGTGCCAGCAGCCAGGGACAGGGATATGAAAAA.

For this clone: The CDR3 end is not reached by the read, which stops 3 residues before it; the germline J gene fills it in. The rearrangement joins TRBV7-9 to TRBJ2-2; D perhaps matches TRBD1 (5 bases). The CDR3 runs 15 residues. V gave up 3 bases and J gave up 4 bases, with 12 bases separating them. The germline V gene encodes CDR1 SEHNR and CDR2 FQNEAQ (reference sequence). CDR3 bases read: TGTGCCAGCAGCTTCCCAGGGCTCGGCACCGGGGAG. Translated, it gives CASSFPGLGTGE. The whole CDR3 sequence reads CASSFPGLGTGELFF.